This T cell receptor (beta chain) came from a study of identical twins. The V end was cut by 3 bases, the J end by 5 bases, with 7 bases between. Germline V lookup: CDR1 LGHDT, CDR2 YNNKEL (reference sequence). This CDR3 spans 12 amino acids. TCRdb itself ran the 5' RACE reads through MiXCR, one entry per CDR3 protein. The table records nearly 650,000 distinct CDR3 sequences, about 7% of them present only once. This sample was also put to use in a study of yellow fever vaccine responses in identical twins.

The sequence was collected from a young woman in good health. The gene calls are TRBV3-1 and TRBJ2-5; D is ambiguous. The sequencing input was PBMCs. This CDR3 reads CASSHSRETQYF. The CDR3 bases are TGTGCCAGCAGCCACTCACGGGAGACCCAGTACTTC.